Each of the 21 T cell receptor beta chains below was sequenced from the same sample in a study of cytotoxic CD8 clonotypes in ibrutinib-treated CLL (dated by TCRdb to the early 2020s). Receptors were amplified or captured by the immunoSEQ multiplex PCR assay. In its TCRdb copy, this immuneACCESS table keeps in-frame sequences only and misses some clones. Where compared with another copy, unresolved V genes explain less than half of these, and the others have no known cause. Present in this sample are some 100,000 clones, about 50% of which were seen just once. The ten largest clones represent 30% to 45% of the sample. Explained via the paper, the time point label denotes: roughly 25 months on ibrutinib. This material consisted of PBMCs, taken after 24 months of ibrutinib treatment. Source of these receptors: a human donor with chronic lymphocytic leukemia.

The chain couples TRBV20-1 to TRBJ1-3, with D possibly matching TRBD1 (5 bases). Germline V gene lookup returns CDR1 DFQATT and CDR2 SNEGSKA (reference sequence). V gave up 3 bases and J gave up 10 bases, with 10 bases separating them. The CDR3 extends over 11 amino acids. DNA for the CDR3: TGCAGTGCTAGCAGAGGGGAAACCATATATTTT. Residues: CSASRGETIYF.

The V gene is TRBV6-5, the J gene TRBJ1-2; possibly TRBD1 for D (5 bases). The V and J ends lost 7 bases and 7 bases respectively, with 16 bases between them. Germline assignment: CDR1 MNHEY and CDR2 SVGAGI. There are 13 residues in the CDR3. The CDR3: CASIRPGNGGYTF. CDR3 coding DNA: TGTGCCAGCATAAGACCAGGGAACGGTGGCTACACCTTC.

This rearrangement joins TRBV19 to TRBJ1-1; D not certain. Germline V CDR1 and CDR2: LNHDA, SQIVND (reference sequence). The CDR3 consists of 13 residues. V lost 2 bases and J 2 bases, leaving 6 bases between the germline ends. The CDR3 coding sequence is TGTGCCAGTAGTATAAAGGGCAACACTGAAGCTTTCTTT. Its translation is CASSIKGNTEAFF.

The rearrangement links TRBV2 to TRBJ2-1; D possibly corresponds to TRBD2 (5 bases). There are 13 residues in the CDR3. The ends were cut back, 6 bases at V and 5 bases at J, with 11 bases in the middle. The germline V gene has CDR1 SNHLY and CDR2 FYNNEI. CDR3 amino acids: CASREDQNNEQFF. The CDR3 DNA sequence: TGTGCCAGCAGGGAGGACCAGAACAATGAGCAGTTCTTC.

The chain has TRBV20-1 and TRBJ2-7, with D tentatively TRBD1 (5 bases). CDR1 is DFQATT and CDR2 is SNEGSKA in the germline V gene (reference sequence). The V end was cut by 5 bases, the J end by 5 bases, with 7 bases between. The CDR3 has 10 amino acids. The CDR3 loop is CSALQDEQYF. The CDR3 DNA is TGCAGTGCTCTACAGGACGAGCAGTACTTC.

The chain employs TRBV6-6 and TRBJ2-1; 8 bases map to TRBD1. Per the germline V gene, CDR1 is MNHNY and CDR2 is SVGAGI (reference sequence). The CDR3 spans 14 residues. The V segment lost 2 bases and the J segment 4 bases; nucleotides outside the gene matches: 1. The CDR3 DNA is TGTGCCAGCAGTTACGGACAGGGATACAATGAGCAGTTCTTC. Its protein is CASSYGQGYNEQFF.

The gene calls are TRBV30 and TRBJ2-3, with D perhaps matching TRBD1 (5 bases). This CDR3 has 15 residues. V dropped 3 bases and J dropped 2 bases, with 15 bases sitting between them. Germline CDR1 and CDR2: GTSNPN and SVGIG (reference sequence). The CDR3 sequence: CAWRGQGAHTDTQYF. As DNA, the CDR3 is TGTGCCTGGAGGGGCCAAGGGGCCCACACAGATACGCAGTATTTT.

This chain connects TRBV19 to TRBJ2-5, with 8 bases that match TRBD2. The trim removed 3 bases at V and 3 bases at J, leaving 6 bases unmatched. Looked up from germline, CDR1 is LNHDA and CDR2 is SQIVND (reference sequence). CDR3 length: 15 residues. The CDR3 sequence: CASSINGGGKETQYF. The CDR3 DNA sequence: TGTGCCAGTAGTATTAACGGGGGGGGCAAAGAGACCCAGTACTTC.

The chain combines TRBV30 with TRBJ1-1; TRBD1 aligns across 9 bases. V trimming: 2 bases; J trimming: 3 bases; junction bases outside the gene matches: 13. The CDR3 is 17 residues long. The germline V gene encodes CDR1 GTSNPN and CDR2 SVGIG (reference sequence). The CDR3 spells CAWSRDRVPSGDTEAFF. The CDR3 nucleotides read TGTGCCTGGAGTCGGGACAGGGTCCCGTCGGGAGACACTGAAGCTTTCTTT.

The rearrangement joins TRBV30 to TRBJ2-7; D is unclear. This CDR3 is 14 amino acids long. Trimming pared 0 bases from V and 0 bases from J, leaving 9 bases between. Germline CDR1 reads GTSNPN; CDR2 reads SVGIG (reference sequence). The CDR3 DNA sequence: TGTGCCTGGAGTGTACCGGCCAGCTCCTACGAGCAGTACTTC. It is translated as CAWSVPASSYEQYF.

The chain recombines TRBV7-9 with TRBJ2-7, with D tentatively TRBD1 (5 bases). Trimming took 5 bases from V and 3 from J, leaving 14 bases between them. Germline V gene data show CDR1 as SEHNR and CDR2 as FQNEAQ (reference sequence). This CDR3 is built from 14 residues. This chain's CDR3 is CASSLPGQNYEQYF. Written as DNA, the CDR3 is TGTGCCAGCAGCCTACCTGGACAAAACTACGAGCAGTACTTC. Together with reference TRBV7-9 and TRBJ2-7, the CDR3 gives the full variable domain: DTGVSQNPRHKITKRGQNVTFRCDPISEHNRLYWYRQTLGQGPEFLTYFQNEAQLEKSRLLSDRFSAERPKGSFSTLEIQRTEQGDSAMYLCASSLPGQNYEQYFGPGTRLTVT.

This rearrangement joins TRBV13 to TRBJ2-6, with 9 bases aligning to TRBD1. CDR1 and CDR2 (germline): PRHDT, FYEKMQ (reference sequence). Losses at the gene ends were 5 bases for V and 3 bases for J; bases not matched to a gene: 11. This CDR3 comprises 18 residues. The CDR3 DNA follows: TGTGCCAGCAGCCGGGGGGACAGGGTACTAGATGGGGCCAACGTCCTGACTTTC. Translated: CASSRGDRVLDGANVLTF.

The rearrangement joins TRBV19 to TRBJ1-5, with D uncertain. V was clipped by 1 base and J by 2 bases, with 6 bases between them. From germline, CDR1 is LNHDA and CDR2 SQIVND (reference sequence). CDR3 length: 14 amino acids. The chain's CDR3 is CASSIVSGNQPQHF. The CDR3 bases are TGTGCCAGTAGTATAGTTAGCGGCAATCAGCCCCAGCATTTT.

The J gene is TRBJ2-1, the V gene TRBV18; no clear D gene. This CDR3 spans 14 amino acids. V was shortened by 3 bases and J by 0 bases, with 6 bases between the two germline ends. Per germline, CDR1 KGHSH and CDR2 LQKENI. The CDR3 protein is CASSPQASYNEQFF. The DNA of the CDR3 is TGTGCCAGCTCACCTCAGGCCTCCTACAATGAGCAGTTCTTC.

The chain joins TRBV5-1 to TRBJ2-5; 12 bases line up with TRBD2. The trim removed 7 bases at V and 1 base at J, leaving 8 bases unmatched. In germline, CDR1 is SGHRS, CDR2 YFSETQ. This CDR3 has 16 amino acids. CDR3 sequence: CASAKTSGGVQETQYF. The CDR3 DNA reads as TGCGCCAGCGCCAAGACTAGCGGGGGTGTCCAAGAGACCCAGTACTTC.

V is TRBV27 and J is TRBJ1-6; tentative D call: TRBD1 (6 bases). Germline lookup yields CDR1 MNHEY and CDR2 SMNVEV (reference sequence). V gave up 6 bases and J gave up 10 bases, with 16 bases separating them. The CDR3 has 14 amino acids. The DNA of the CDR3 is TGTGCCAGCAGACAACAGGGTCGAGGATCACCCCTCCACTTT. This gives the protein CASRQQGRGSPLHF.

The chain carries TRBV15 and TRBJ2-2; tentative D call: TRBD1 (6 bases). CDR1 and CDR2 (germline): LNHNV, YYDKDF (reference sequence). CDR3 length: 17 amino acids. V shed 5 bases and J shed 4 bases, with 20 bases lying between them. CDR3 region: CATSLLMGHPFTGELFF. The CDR3 DNA sequence: TGTGCCACCAGCCTCTTAATGGGACACCCGTTCACCGGGGAGCTGTTTTTT. The full variable domain, in which reference TRBV15 and TRBJ2-2 provide the parts outside the CDR3, is DAMVIQNPRYQVTQFGKPVTLSCSQTLNHNVMYWYQQKSSQAPKLLFHYYDKDFNNEADTPDNFQSRRPNTSFCFLDIRSPGLGDTAMYLCATSLLMGHPFTGELFFGEGSRLTVL.

The chain recombines TRBV29-1 with TRBJ1-2; TRBD1 matches 9 bases. Germline CDR1 SQVTM, CDR2 ANQGSEA. V was pared by 3 bases and J by 2 bases, with 10 bases of the junction left unmatched. The CDR3 totals 16 residues. DNA of the CDR3: TGCAGCGTTGAGATCATCCCGACAGGGGGAAACTATGGCTACACCTTC. It codes for CSVEIIPTGGNYGYTF.

The CDR3 here is CASSLELSNYGYTF. The CDR3 DNA follows: TGTGCCAGCAGTTTGGAGCTCTCTAACTATGGCTACACCTTC. J is TRBJ1-2 and V is TRBV28; D gene ambiguous. Germline CDR1 reads MDHEN; CDR2 reads SYDVKM. V was cut by 3 bases and J by 0 bases, with 8 bases left in between. The CDR3 sequence is 14 residues long.

J is TRBJ2-1 and V is TRBV5-6; 10 nucleotides line up with TRBD1. V lost 4 bases, J lost 3 bases, and 10 bases stayed unmatched. Germline CDR1 and CDR2: SGHDT and YYEEEE. CDR3 size: 17 residues. CDR3 residues: CASSAKPGQGYYNEQFF. DNA of the CDR3: TGTGCCAGCAGCGCGAAACCGGGACAGGGGTACTACAATGAGCAGTTCTTC.

A note on this clone: Given a much more abundant clone one base away, this may be a read error. V gene TRBV29-1 combines with J gene TRBJ2-5; a possible D gene is TRBD1 (6 bases). The CDR3 sequence is 13 residues long. In germline, CDR1 is SQVTM, CDR2 ANQGSEA. The CDR3 sequence is CSVGPGGQEAQYF. For the CDR3, the DNA is TGCAGCGTCGGACCTGGGGGACAAGAGGCCCAGTACTTC.